The 4 T cell receptor beta chains listed next were all sequenced from one sample in a study of shared clonotypes between healthy human individuals. Profiled with immunoSEQ multiplex PCR; TCRdb holds only in-frame clones, not every one. The data show fewer than 850,000 clones, with 90% seen just once and 34% held by the top ten. Material: memory CD8+ T cells from PBMCs. The sample's subset: CD45RO+ cells pooled with CCR7-negative TemRA cells. The receptors originated from a man between 18 and 35 years old in good health. Some clones in this sample may be carry-over from other donors' samples.

This chain connects TRBV15 to TRBJ2-2, with D tentatively TRBD1 (6 bases). Trimming took 3 bases from V and 0 from J, leaving 11 bases between them. Germline V gene lookup returns CDR1 LNHNV and CDR2 YYDKDF (reference sequence). This CDR3 comprises 16 residues. CDR3 in amino acids: CATSSPGQANTGELFF. CDR3 bases: TGTGCCACCAGCAGTCCGGGACAAGCGAACACCGGGGAGCTGTTTTTT. Drawing the rest from reference TRBV15 and TRBJ2-2, the complete variable domain is DAMVIQNPRYQVTQFGKPVTLSCSQTLNHNVMYWYQQKSSQAPKLLFHYYDKDFNNEADTPDNFQSRRPNTSFCFLDIRSPGLGDTAMYLCATSSPGQANTGELFFGEGSRLTVL.

This CDR3 reads CAIRGYAFF. The CDR3 bases are TGTGCCATCAGGGGGTACGCTTTCTTT. The chain is built from TRBV10-3 and TRBJ1-1, with D hard to call. Germline V gives CDR1 ENHRY, CDR2 SYGVKD. The CDR3 spans 9 residues. V was trimmed by 6 bases and J by 11 bases, leaving 7 bases between them.

The chain employs TRBV4-1 and TRBJ2-5, with 7 bases matching TRBD1. Matching the DNA end better, TRBJ2-7 makes the J call doubtful. The germline gives CDR1 MGHRA, CDR2 YSYEKL. The CDR3 sequence is 17 residues long. In nucleotides, the CDR3 is TGCGCCAGCAGCCAAGCGTTCAGACAGGGCGACGCCTACGAGCAGTACTTC. Protein sequence: CASSQAFRQGDAYEQYF.

The chain combines TRBV25-1 with TRBJ1-5, with a tentative D call TRBD1 (5 bases). The germline V and J ends were trimmed by 1 base and 1 base, with 8 bases remaining between them. Germline assignment: CDR1 MGHDK and CDR2 SYGVNS. The CDR3 covers 15 residues. CDR3 amino acids: CASSELGGSNQPQHF. CDR3 DNA: TGTGCCAGCAGTGAATTGGGGGGGAGCAATCAGCCCCAGCATTTT.